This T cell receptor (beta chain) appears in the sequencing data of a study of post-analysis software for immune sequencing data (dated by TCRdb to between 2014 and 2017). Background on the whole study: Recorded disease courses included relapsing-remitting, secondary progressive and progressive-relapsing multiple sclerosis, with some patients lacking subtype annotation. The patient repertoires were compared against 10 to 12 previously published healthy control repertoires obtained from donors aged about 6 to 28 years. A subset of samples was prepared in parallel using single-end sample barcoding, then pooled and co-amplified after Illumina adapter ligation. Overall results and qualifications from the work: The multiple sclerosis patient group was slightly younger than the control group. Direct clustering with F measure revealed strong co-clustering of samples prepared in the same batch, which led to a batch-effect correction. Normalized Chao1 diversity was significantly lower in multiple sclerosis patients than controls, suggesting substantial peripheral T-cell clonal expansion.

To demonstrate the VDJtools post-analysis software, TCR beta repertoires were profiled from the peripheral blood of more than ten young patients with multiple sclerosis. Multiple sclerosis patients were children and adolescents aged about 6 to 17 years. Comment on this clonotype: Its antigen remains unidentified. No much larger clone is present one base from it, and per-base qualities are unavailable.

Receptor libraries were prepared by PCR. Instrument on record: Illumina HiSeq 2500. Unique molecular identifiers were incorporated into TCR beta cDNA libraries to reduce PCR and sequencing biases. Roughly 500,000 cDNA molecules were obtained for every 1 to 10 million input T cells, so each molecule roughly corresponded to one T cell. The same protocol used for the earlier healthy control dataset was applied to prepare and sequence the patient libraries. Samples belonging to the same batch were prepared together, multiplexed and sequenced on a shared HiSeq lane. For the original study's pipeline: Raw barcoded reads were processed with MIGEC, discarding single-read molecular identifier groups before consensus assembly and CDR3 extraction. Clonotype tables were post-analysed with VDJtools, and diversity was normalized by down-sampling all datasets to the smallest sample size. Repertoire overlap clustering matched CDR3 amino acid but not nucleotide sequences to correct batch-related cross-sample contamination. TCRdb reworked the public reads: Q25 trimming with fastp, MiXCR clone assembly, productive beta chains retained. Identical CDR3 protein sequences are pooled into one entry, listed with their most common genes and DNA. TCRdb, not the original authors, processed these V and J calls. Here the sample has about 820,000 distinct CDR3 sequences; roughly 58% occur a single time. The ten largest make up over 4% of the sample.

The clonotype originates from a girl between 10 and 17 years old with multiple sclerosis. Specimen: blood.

The CDR3 in this case is CASSYSINVVRKGEQYF. The DNA sequence is as follows: TGTGCCAGCAGTTACTCGATAAATGTGGTTCGCAAGGGCGAGCAGTACTTC. The receptor chain draws on TRBV6-5 and TRBJ2-5, with no confident D gene call. The J call may not be correct, given that the DNA end is closer to TRBJ2-7. The germline V gene specifies MNHEY as CDR1 and SVGAGI as CDR2. Its CDR3 holds 17 amino acids, cysteine through phenylalanine. Just the 51-base CDR3 DNA is kept, in frame starting at base 1.